The clone carrying this T cell receptor (beta chain) appeared a single time. What it binds is not known. These data are taken from a study of cytomegalovirus exposure and HLA in healthy donors. The data were produced by immunoSEQ multiplex PCR, yet TCRdb's version contains in-frame clones alone and is incomplete. The data contain some 80,000 clones, 90% to 96% of them singletons. The CDR3 extends over 15 amino acids. CDR1 is SGHRS, CDR2 YFSETQ, per germline. V was shortened by 4 bases and J by 4 bases, with 17 bases between the two germline ends. Study results and caveats: Reports described diagnosis of cytomegalovirus status by the classifier as highly specific and sensitive. The TCR clusters that emerged in the first cohort tended, a later analysis found, to co-occur in the 120 or so validation repertoires.

Separation from the approximately 710-subject first cohort characterized the roughly 120-subject validation cohort, to which the donors belonged. The sequenced sample was PBMCs. This TCR came from a man aged 18 to 30 in good health and CMV-seropositive. The genes are TRBV5-1 and TRBJ1-2; D is ambiguous. CDR3 sequence (DNA): TGCGCCAGCAGCCTCGGCGGTGAGGTTGCCTATGGCTACACCTTC. Its translation: CASSLGGEVAYGYTF.